The source of this T cell receptor beta chain is a study of early T cells in non-severe SARS-CoV-2 infection. This clonotype was found a few times. TCRdb ran MiXCR on the 5' RACE reads and lists one entry per CDR3 protein. The sample has under 70,000 distinct CDR3 sequences, under 15% seen once; the top ten hold about 9.3%. The sequencing here drew on whole blood, taken at baseline. The receptor's source is an adult who was a healthcare worker with PCR-confirmed SARS-CoV-2 infection or an uninfected control (not recorded which).

The CDR3 DNA is TGTGCCAGCAGCCGCGGGGGCTCTGGGGCCAACGTCCTGACTTTC. Translated, it gives CASSRGGSGANVLTF. The V and J genes are TRBV7-8 and TRBJ2-6, with 7 bases that match TRBD2. The CDR3 is 15 residues long. V was pared by 5 bases and J by 0 bases, with 1 base of the junction left unmatched. Looked up from germline, CDR1 is SGHVS and CDR2 is FQNEAQ.